This is a list of T cell receptor beta chains from one sample in a study of early T cells in non-severe SARS-CoV-2 infection. TCRdb reanalysed the 5' RACE reads using MiXCR and keeps one entry per CDR3 protein. The table has just over 95,000 distinct CDR3 sequences, about 10% seen once; the top ten hold 4.7%. Source: whole blood, taken at baseline. The receptors originated from an adult who was a healthcare worker with PCR-confirmed SARS-CoV-2 infection or an uninfected control (not recorded which). Each CDR3 is given with its conserved first and last residue. The order of the fields is D gene, J gene, V gene, clone size, CDR3 protein, CDR3 DNA. D genes are given only for firm matches. Some rows have no size entry. The others give once, few or many, or a class for an expanded clone.

D gene: .
J gene: TRBJ1-4
V gene: TRBV5-1
clone size: .
CDR3 protein: CASSLSLGDDEKLFF
CDR3 DNA: TGCGCCAGCAGCTTGAGTTTGGGGGATGACGAAAAACTGTTTTTT

D gene: TRBD2
J gene: TRBJ2-1
V gene: TRBV29-1
clone size: .
CDR3 protein: CSGTEIAGGRGSYNEQFF
CDR3 DNA: TGCAGCGGAACGGAGATAGCGGGAGGCCGGGGGAGCTACAATGAGCAGTTCTTC

D gene: .
J gene: TRBJ1-1
V gene: TRBV20-1
clone size: .
CDR3 protein: CSASRGNTEAFF
CDR3 DNA: TGCAGTGCGTCCAGGGGGAACACTGAAGCTTTCTTT

D gene: TRBD1
J gene: TRBJ1-2
V gene: TRBV3-1
clone size: few
CDR3 protein: CASSRHGQGDYGYTF
CDR3 DNA: TGTGCCAGCAGCCGGCACGGACAGGGCGACTATGGCTACACCTTC

D gene: TRBD1
J gene: TRBJ2-3
V gene: TRBV20-1
clone size: many
CDR3 protein: CSARDNFEGQGPNTQYF
CDR3 DNA: TGCAGTGCTAGAGATAATTTTGAGGGACAGGGTCCCAATACGCAGTATTTT

D gene: .
J gene: TRBJ1-5
V gene: TRBV6-1
clone size: many
CDR3 protein: CASSDRDLLSNQPQHF
CDR3 DNA: TGTGCCAGCAGTGACCGGGACTTACTTAGCAATCAGCCCCAGCATTTT

D gene: .
J gene: TRBJ1-5
V gene: TRBV19
clone size: many
CDR3 protein: CASSNGGGGNQPQHF
CDR3 DNA: TGTGCCAGTAGTAACGGAGGGGGTGGCAATCAGCCCCAGCATTTT

D gene: .
J gene: TRBJ1-2
V gene: TRBV20-1
clone size: many
CDR3 protein: CSASKGEMSNYGYTF
CDR3 DNA: TGCAGTGCTAGTAAAGGGGAAATGTCCAACTATGGCTACACCTTC

D gene: .
J gene: TRBJ2-4
V gene: TRBV18
clone size: few
CDR3 protein: CASSPSSDKADIQYF
CDR3 DNA: TGTGCCAGCTCACCAAGTTCGGACAAAGCAGACATTCAGTACTTC

D gene: .
J gene: TRBJ2-1
V gene: TRBV20-1
clone size: .
CDR3 protein: CSASRLGNRYEQFF
CDR3 DNA: TGCAGTGCTAGTCGGTTGGGTAATCGGTATGAGCAGTTCTTC

D gene: .
J gene: TRBJ1-3
V gene: TRBV2
clone size: few
CDR3 protein: CASSLSGNTIYF
CDR3 DNA: TGTGCCAGCAGTTTATCTGGAAACACCATATATTTT

D gene: .
J gene: TRBJ2-5
V gene: TRBV5-1
clone size: many
CDR3 protein: CASSAQINTGIETQYF
CDR3 DNA: TGCGCCAGCAGCGCACAGATAAATACAGGGATCGAGACCCAGTACTTC

D gene: TRBD1
J gene: TRBJ2-5
V gene: TRBV5-4
clone size: many
CDR3 protein: CASSLTGGSETQYF
CDR3 DNA: TGTGCCAGCAGCTTGACAGGGGGATCAGAGACCCAGTACTTC

D gene: TRBD1
J gene: TRBJ2-7
V gene: TRBV6-5
clone size: many
CDR3 protein: CASSQGQGAEQYF
CDR3 DNA: TGTGCCAGCAGTCAGGGACAGGGGGCAGAGCAGTACTTC

D gene: .
J gene: TRBJ2-7
V gene: TRBV12-3/TRBV12-4
clone size: .
CDR3 protein: CASSLRRGRREQYF
CDR3 DNA: TGTGCCAGCAGTTTACGACGGGGGAGACGCGAGCAGTACTTC

D gene: TRBD2
J gene: TRBJ2-3
V gene: TRBV5-5
clone size: .
CDR3 protein: CASRLDGGSTDTQYF
CDR3 DNA: TGTGCCAGCAGGCTCGACGGGGGGAGCACAGATACGCAGTATTTT

D gene: .
J gene: TRBJ1-2
V gene: TRBV12-3/TRBV12-4
clone size: many
CDR3 protein: CASSLGPGQGFSYGYTF
CDR3 DNA: TGTGCCAGCAGTTTAGGTCCGGGACAAGGGTTTAGCTATGGCTACACCTTC

D gene: .
J gene: TRBJ2-7
V gene: TRBV27
clone size: many
CDR3 protein: CASSSTTPRNEQYF
CDR3 DNA: TGTGCCAGCAGTTCGACTACCCCGAGGAACGAGCAGTACTTC

D gene: .
J gene: TRBJ1-1
V gene: TRBV5-5
clone size: few
CDR3 protein: CASSFLAGNTEAFF
CDR3 DNA: TGTGCCAGCAGCTTCTTAGCAGGGAACACTGAAGCTTTCTTT

D gene: .
J gene: TRBJ1-1
V gene: TRBV5-1
clone size: many
CDR3 protein: CVSSRGYRAMNTEAFF
CDR3 DNA: TGCGTCAGCAGCCGAGGATACAGGGCTATGAACACTGAAGCTTTCTTT

D gene: .
J gene: TRBJ1-2
V gene: TRBV5-5
clone size: few
CDR3 protein: CASSLGQITRYGYTF
CDR3 DNA: TGTGCCAGCAGCTTGGGACAGATCACGCGTTATGGCTACACCTTC

D gene: TRBD1
J gene: TRBJ2-3
V gene: TRBV10-3
clone size: .
CDR3 protein: CAISESQGAGDTQYF
CDR3 DNA: TGTGCCATCAGTGAGTCACAGGGGGCTGGGGATACGCAGTATTTT

D gene: .
J gene: TRBJ1-2
V gene: TRBV5-4
clone size: few
CDR3 protein: CASTLDPNSNYGYTF
CDR3 DNA: TGTGCCAGCACCTTAGACCCCAACTCTAACTATGGCTACACCTTC

D gene: .
J gene: TRBJ1-1
V gene: TRBV7-6
clone size: many
CDR3 protein: CASRRERNTEAFF
CDR3 DNA: TGTGCCAGCAGAAGGGAAAGGAACACTGAAGCTTTCTTT

D gene: .
J gene: TRBJ1-3
V gene: TRBV18
clone size: few
CDR3 protein: CASSPSQASFSGNTIYF
CDR3 DNA: TGTGCCAGCTCACCAAGCCAAGCCAGCTTCTCTGGAAACACCATATATTTT

D gene: .
J gene: TRBJ2-3
V gene: TRBV20-1
clone size: .
CDR3 protein: CSARDRASGGGDTQYF
CDR3 DNA: TGCAGTGCTAGAGATCGGGCTAGCGGAGGGGGAGATACGCAGTATTTT

D gene: .
J gene: TRBJ1-2
V gene: TRBV9
clone size: many
CDR3 protein: CASSVSAEEGSNYGYTF
CDR3 DNA: TGTGCCAGCAGCGTATCAGCCGAGGAGGGTTCTAACTATGGCTACACCTTC

D gene: .
J gene: TRBJ1-1
V gene: TRBV7-9
clone size: many
CDR3 protein: CASSWPGALQAFF
CDR3 DNA: TGTGCCAGCAGCTGGCCAGGGGCTCTGCAAGCTTTCTTT

D gene: .
J gene: TRBJ1-4
V gene: TRBV6-6
clone size: .
CDR3 protein: CASSLAQGHEKLFF
CDR3 DNA: TGTGCCAGCAGCCTCGCGCAGGGTCACGAAAAACTGTTTTTT

D gene: .
J gene: TRBJ2-6
V gene: TRBV3-1
clone size: few
CDR3 protein: CASSQDSFRGSGANVLTF
CDR3 DNA: TGTGCCAGCAGCCAAGACTCGTTCCGGGGCTCTGGGGCCAACGTCCTGACTTTC

D gene: .
J gene: TRBJ2-5
V gene: TRBV18
clone size: .
CDR3 protein: CASSAGLQETQYF
CDR3 DNA: TGTGCCAGCTCGGCGGGACTGCAAGAGACCCAGTACTTC